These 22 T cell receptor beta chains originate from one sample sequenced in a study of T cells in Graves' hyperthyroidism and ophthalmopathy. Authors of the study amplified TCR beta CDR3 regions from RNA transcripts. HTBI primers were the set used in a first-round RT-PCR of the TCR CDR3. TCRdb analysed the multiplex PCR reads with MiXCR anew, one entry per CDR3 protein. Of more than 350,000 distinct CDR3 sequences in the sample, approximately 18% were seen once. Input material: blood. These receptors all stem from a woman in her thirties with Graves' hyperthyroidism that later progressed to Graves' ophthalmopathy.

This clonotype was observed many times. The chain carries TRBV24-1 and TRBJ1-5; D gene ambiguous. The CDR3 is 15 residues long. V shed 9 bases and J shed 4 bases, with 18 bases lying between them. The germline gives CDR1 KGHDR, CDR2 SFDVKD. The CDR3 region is CATAASEGSNQPQHF. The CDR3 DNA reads TGTGCCACCGCGGCCTCGGAGGGAAGTAATCAGCCCCAGCATTTT.

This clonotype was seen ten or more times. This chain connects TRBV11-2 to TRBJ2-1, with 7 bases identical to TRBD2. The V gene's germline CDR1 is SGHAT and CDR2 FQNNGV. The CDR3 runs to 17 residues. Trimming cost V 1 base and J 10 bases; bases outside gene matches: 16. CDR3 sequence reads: CASSLGSPRTSASEQFF. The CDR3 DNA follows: TGTGCCAGCAGCTTAGGGTCCCCTCGTACTAGCGCGTCCGAGCAGTTCTTC.

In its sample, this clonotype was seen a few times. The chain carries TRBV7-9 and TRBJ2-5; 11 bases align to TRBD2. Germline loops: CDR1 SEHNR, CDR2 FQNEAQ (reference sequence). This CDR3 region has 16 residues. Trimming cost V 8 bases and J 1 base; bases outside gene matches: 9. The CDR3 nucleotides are TGTGCCAGCTGTCCGGGACTAGCGGAGAGCCAAGAGACCCAGTACTTC. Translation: CASCPGLAESQETQYF.

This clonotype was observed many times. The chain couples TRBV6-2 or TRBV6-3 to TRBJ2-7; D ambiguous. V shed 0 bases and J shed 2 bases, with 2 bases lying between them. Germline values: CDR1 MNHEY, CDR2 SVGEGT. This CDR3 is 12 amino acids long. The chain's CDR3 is CASSYSTYEQYF. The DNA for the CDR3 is TGTGCCAGCAGTTACTCGACCTACGAGCAGTACTTC.

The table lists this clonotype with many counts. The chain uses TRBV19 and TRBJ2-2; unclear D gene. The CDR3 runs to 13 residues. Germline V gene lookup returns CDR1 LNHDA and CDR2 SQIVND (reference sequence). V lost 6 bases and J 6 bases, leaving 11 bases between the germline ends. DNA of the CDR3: TGTGCCAGTAGGGCTTTGGGGTCCGGGGAGCTGTTTTTT. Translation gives CASRALGSGELFF.

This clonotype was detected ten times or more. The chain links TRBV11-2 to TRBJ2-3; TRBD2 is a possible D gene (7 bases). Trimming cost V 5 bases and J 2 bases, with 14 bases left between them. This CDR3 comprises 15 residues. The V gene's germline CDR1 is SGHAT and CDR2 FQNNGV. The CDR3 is CASSEGGRLTDTQYF. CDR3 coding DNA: TGTGCCAGCAGCGAGGGGGGGCGACTCACAGATACGCAGTATTTT. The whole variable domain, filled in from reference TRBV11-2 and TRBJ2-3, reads EAGVAQSPRYKIIEKRQSVAFWCNPISGHATLYWYQQILGQGPKLLIQFQNNGVVDDSQLPKDRFSAERLKGVDSTLKIQPAKLEDSAVYLCASSEGGRLTDTQYFGPGTRLTVL.

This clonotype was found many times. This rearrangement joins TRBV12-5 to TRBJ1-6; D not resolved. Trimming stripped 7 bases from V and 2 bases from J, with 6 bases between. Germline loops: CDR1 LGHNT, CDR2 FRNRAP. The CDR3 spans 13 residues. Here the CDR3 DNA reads TGTGCTAGTGCTTTTACCTATAATTCACCCCTCCACTTT. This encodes CASAFTYNSPLHF.

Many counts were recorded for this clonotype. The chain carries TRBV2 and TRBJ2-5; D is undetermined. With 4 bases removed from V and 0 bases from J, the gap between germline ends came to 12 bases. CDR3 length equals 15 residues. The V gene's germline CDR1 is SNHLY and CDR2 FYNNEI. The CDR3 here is CASSVFLLDQETQYF. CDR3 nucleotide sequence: TGTGCCAGCAGTGTTTTCCTCCTGGACCAAGAGACCCAGTACTTC. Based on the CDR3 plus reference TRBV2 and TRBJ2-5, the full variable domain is EPEVTQTPSHQVTQMGQEVILRCVPISNHLYFYWYRQILGQKVEFLVSFYNNEISEKSEIFDDQFSVERPDGSNFTLKIRSTKLEDSAMYFCASSVFLLDQETQYFGPGTRLLVL.

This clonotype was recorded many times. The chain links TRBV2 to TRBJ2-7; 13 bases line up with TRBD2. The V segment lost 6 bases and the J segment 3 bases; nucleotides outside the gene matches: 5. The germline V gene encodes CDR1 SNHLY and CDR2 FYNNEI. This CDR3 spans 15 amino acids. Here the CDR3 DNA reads TGTGCCAGCAGGACGGGACTAGCGGGAAGCTACGAGCAGTACTTC. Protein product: CASRTGLAGSYEQYF.

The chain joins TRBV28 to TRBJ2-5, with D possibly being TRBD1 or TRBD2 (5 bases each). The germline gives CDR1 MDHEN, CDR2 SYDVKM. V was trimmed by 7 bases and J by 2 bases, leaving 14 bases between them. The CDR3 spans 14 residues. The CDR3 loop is CASNNNEGQETQYF. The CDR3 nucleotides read TGTGCCAGCAATAACAACGAGGGGCAAGAGACCCAGTACTTC.

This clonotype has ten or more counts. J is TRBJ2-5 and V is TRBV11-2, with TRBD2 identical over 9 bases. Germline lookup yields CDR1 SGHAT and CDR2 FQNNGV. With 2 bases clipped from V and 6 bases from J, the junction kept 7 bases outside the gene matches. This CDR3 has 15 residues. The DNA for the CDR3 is TGTGCCAGCAGCTTAACATCTAGCGGGACAAAGACCCAGTACTTC. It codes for CASSLTSSGTKTQYF.

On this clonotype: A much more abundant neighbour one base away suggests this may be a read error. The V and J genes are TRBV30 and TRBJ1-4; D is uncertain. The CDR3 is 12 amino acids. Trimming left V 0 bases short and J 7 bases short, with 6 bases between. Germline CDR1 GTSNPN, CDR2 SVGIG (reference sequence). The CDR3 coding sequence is TGTGCCTGGAGTGTAGCGGGTGAAAAACTGTTTTTT. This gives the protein CAWSVAGEKLFF. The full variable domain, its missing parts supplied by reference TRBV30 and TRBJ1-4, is SQTIHQWPATLVQPVGSPLSLECTVEGTSNPNLYWYRQAAGRGLQLLFYSVGIGQISSEVPQNLSASRPQDRQFILSSKKLLLSDSGFYLCAWSVAGEKLFFGSGTQLSVL.

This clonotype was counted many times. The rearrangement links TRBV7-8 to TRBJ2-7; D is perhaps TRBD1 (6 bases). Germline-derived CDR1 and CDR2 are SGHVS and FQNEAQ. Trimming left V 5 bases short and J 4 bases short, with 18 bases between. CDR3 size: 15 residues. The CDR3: CASSPDRTQPYEQYF. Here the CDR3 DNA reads TGTGCCAGCAGCCCAGACAGGACGCAACCTTACGAGCAGTACTTC.

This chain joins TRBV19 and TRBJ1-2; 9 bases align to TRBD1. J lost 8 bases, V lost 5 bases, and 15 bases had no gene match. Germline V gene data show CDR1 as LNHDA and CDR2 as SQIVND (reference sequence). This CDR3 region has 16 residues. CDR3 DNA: TGTGCCAGTAGTGCCGGGGGACAGGGTTCTTTGAGAGGCTACACCTTC. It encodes CASSAGGQGSLRGYTF.

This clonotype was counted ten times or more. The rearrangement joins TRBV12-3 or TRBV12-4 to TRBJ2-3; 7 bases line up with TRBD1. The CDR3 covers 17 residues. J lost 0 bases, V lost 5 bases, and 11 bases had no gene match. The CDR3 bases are TGTGCCAGCAGTGGGGACAGAAGAGGCTTTAGCACAGATACGCAGTATTTT. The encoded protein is CASSGDRRGFSTDTQYF.

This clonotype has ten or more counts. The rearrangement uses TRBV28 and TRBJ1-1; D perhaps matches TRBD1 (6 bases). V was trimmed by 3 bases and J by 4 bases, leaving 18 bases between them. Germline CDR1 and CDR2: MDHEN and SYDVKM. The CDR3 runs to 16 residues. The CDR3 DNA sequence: TGTGCCAGCAGTTTCCTCGGGGGGCTTTTTCTCACTGAAGCTTTCTTT. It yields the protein CASSFLGGLFLTEAFF.

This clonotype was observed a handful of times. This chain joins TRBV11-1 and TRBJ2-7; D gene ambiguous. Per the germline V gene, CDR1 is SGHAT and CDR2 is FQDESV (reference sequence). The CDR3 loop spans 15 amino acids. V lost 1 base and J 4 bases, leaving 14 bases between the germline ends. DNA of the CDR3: TGTGCCAGCAGCTTAGGCAGGAGCCCAGGTTACGAGCAGTACTTC. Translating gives CASSLGRSPGYEQYF.

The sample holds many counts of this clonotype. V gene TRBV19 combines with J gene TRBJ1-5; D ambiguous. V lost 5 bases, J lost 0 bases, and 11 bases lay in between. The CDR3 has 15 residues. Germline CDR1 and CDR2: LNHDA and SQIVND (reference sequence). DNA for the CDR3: TGTGCCAGTAGTTTCAGAGCTTATAGCAATCAGCCCCAGCATTTT. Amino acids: CASSFRAYSNQPQHF.

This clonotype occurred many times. The CDR3 DNA follows: TGTGCCAGCAGTAAAGGGACAGGGGTTTTCGACAATGAGCAGTTCTTC. Translation gives CASSKGTGVFDNEQFF. The chain couples TRBV12-3 or TRBV12-4 to TRBJ2-1, with 10 bases that match TRBD1. The CDR3 has 16 amino acids. V was clipped by 5 bases and J by 5 bases; unmatched bases: 9.

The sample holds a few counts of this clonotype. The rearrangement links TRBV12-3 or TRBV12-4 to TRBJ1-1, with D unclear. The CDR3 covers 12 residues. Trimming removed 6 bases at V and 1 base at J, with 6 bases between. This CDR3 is CASRLTNTEAFF. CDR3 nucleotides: TGTGCCAGCAGGTTGACGAACACTGAAGCTTTCTTT.

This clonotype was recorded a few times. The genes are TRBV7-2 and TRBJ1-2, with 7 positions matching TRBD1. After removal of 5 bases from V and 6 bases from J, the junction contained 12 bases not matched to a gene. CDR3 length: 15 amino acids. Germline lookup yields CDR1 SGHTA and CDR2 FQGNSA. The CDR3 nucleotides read TGTGCCAGCAGCCCTACCCGGGACAGACCAGATGGCTACACCTTC. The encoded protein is CASSPTRDRPDGYTF.

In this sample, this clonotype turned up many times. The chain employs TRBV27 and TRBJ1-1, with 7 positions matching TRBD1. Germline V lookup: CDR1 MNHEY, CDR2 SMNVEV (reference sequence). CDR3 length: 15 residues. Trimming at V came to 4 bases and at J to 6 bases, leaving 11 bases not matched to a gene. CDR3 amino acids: CASSYTTGPSAEAFF. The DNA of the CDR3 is TGTGCCAGCAGTTATACGACAGGGCCTTCAGCTGAAGCTTTCTTT.